The source of this TCR beta chain is a study of cytomegalovirus exposure and HLA in healthy donors (dated by TCRdb to 2017 to 2019). With regard to the full study: An earlier analysis of several hundred of the donors reported roughly 300 Gb of sequence data and 117 million unique TCR beta sequences from around 200 million T cells. An early release that covered approximately 600 HLA-typed donors contained about 300 gigabases of sequencing data and around 80 million unique TCR sequences. Among the roughly 430 genotyped donors, approximately 81% belonged to the genetic ancestry cluster associated with self-reported Caucasian donors. The study aimed to test whether signatures of past pathogen exposure could be identified by cataloging public T cell receptors. The T cell repertoires of some 670 subjects were profiled by immunosequencing and related to cytomegalovirus serostatus. Along with the roughly 700-subject first cohort, a separate validation cohort of approximately 110 different subjects was used. High-throughput TCR immunosequencing, statistical association of individual TCRs with disease status, and machine learning were combined to predict cytomegalovirus infection status. To study patterns of TCR occurrence, a later analysis re-analyzed previously published TCR beta repertoires from hundreds of donors and added high-resolution HLA genotyping. The later analysis used no new phenotypic data to find candidate immune exposures, relying instead on TCR beta sequences and their occurrence across donors. An earlier analysis of roughly 580 of the donors used high-throughput TCR beta sequencing to judge whether each TCR beta V gene segment behaved as functional or pseudogenic. Donor age, sex, ethnicity and CMV serostatus were compiled together with the repertoire data. In a later genetic analysis, genome-wide SNP genotypes for about three fifths of the roughly 670 donors were used, and that subset was treated as a discovery cohort. All discovery cohort repertoires had been generated using a single sequencing platform. Both class I and class II loci were covered by HLA typing, at four-digit resolution. Typing coverage varied by locus: roughly 629-640 donors for A, B, C, DRB1 and DQB1; roughly 520 for DQA1; over 600 for DPA1; roughly 450 for DPB1. Roughly 5 DR-DQ haplotypes were handled as single units for association and clustering, since linkage in the cohort was strong. On average, roughly 200,000 unique TCR beta nucleotide sequences were sequenced per donor among about 400 genotyped donors of the cohort, with roughly 18% of those sequences being non-productive.

For this clone: It lacks a known antigen. Base qualities are not recorded, but no much larger clone differs from it by a single base.

The cohort comprised fewer than 750 healthy bone marrow donors. At the time of sampling, all cohort members were nominally healthy, though unrecorded immune exposures were likely present. The donor was CMV seronegative and was included in the group of hundreds of seronegative cohort members. Every donor gave a peripheral blood sample, and the peripheral blood mononuclear cells from that sample were used for TCR beta sequencing. Genomic DNA extraction from the blood cell samples was performed with the Qiagen DNeasy Blood Extraction Kit. Overall results and qualifications from the work: Strong co-occurrence of HLA alleles, especially DR and DQ, made assigning TCR associations to individual alleles difficult. The classifier was reported to diagnose cytomegalovirus status with high specificity and sensitivity in both the original and validation cohorts. In the study, around 150 TCR beta chains were listed as associated with cytomegalovirus. A few of the identified cytomegalovirus-associated TCR beta chains were confirmed in vitro to be specific for cytomegalovirus antigens. V-gene and J-gene trimming of TCR beta chains was associated with a missense DCLRE1C variant in a later genetic analysis, and the association was replicated in an independent cohort. In a later analysis, HLA-associated TCR beta chains showed more clonal expansion and lower generation probabilities than non-associated chains that were equally common. CMV serostatus was the only immune exposure information available for the cohort. In a later analysis, several top co-occurrence clusters were reported to appear linked to parvovirus B19, influenza, CMV and Epstein-Barr virus. Correlated functional status among segregating V segments might be attributable to linkage disequilibrium, but an unknown experimental factor could not be ruled out. This cohort had only TCR beta chains sequenced, and the lack of alpha or paired-chain data limited which features could be detected. Most TCR sequences were seen in very few donors, while some public TCRs were found in many individuals. In a later analysis, TCR association rates were found to vary across HLA loci, with the most associated TCRs seen for DRB1 alleles and the fewest for HLA-C alleles. Roughly uniform sequencing depth across donors was assumed in presence/absence analyses, although this assumption may not hold. Because HLA typing was missing for some donors at each locus, association tests included only the typed subset. A further reported finding was that TCR beta sequences accurately predicted the HLA-A and HLA-B alleles for most subjects in the first cohort. The authors suggested that the approach could potentially be extended to other disease states and immunological phenotypes. Some 15 rarely observed V segments, including chromosome 9 orphons, were excluded from the earlier analysis of about 600 of the donors because counts were too low. Because the 87-base-pair reads could not distinguish some IMGT-functional V segments, including TRBV6-2 and TRBV6-3, those segments were excluded. A cluster of highly shared sequence variants was judged likely to represent a technical artifact of the sequencing pipeline. In an earlier analysis of approximately 590 of the donors, most TCR beta V segments were observed in productive rearrangements about 87% or about 30% of the time, broadly matching IMGT annotations. In a later analysis, most CMV-associated TCR beta chains were found to appear HLA-restricted, with HLA associations seemingly driven largely by CMV exposure. In a later analysis, 16,951 TCR beta sequences were associated with specific HLA alleles at a false discovery rate of 0.05. In a later genetic analysis, fewer N-insertions in productive TCRs were reported among donors in an Asian-associated ancestry cluster than the roughly 670-donor mean.

From its cysteine to its phenylalanine, the CDR3 spans 18 amino acids. The read is trimmed to its CDR3 DNA, 54 bases read in frame from base 1. The germline V gene (reference sequence) specifies GTSNPN as CDR1 and SVGIG as CDR2. Trimming takes 5 bases off V and 0 bases off J; junction bases not matched to a gene: 7. The method behind the library was the immunoSEQ multiplex PCR assay. For the multiplex PCR, a mixture combining 60 forward primers for TCR Vbeta segments and 13 reverse primers for TCR Jbeta segments was used. A multiplex PCR assay on genomic DNA amplified the CDR3 region of rearranged TCR beta genes. The Illumina HiSeq System was used to sequence the amplified TCR beta libraries as 87-base-pair reads. Turning to the authors' computational methods: In a later analysis, 77 million or so unique TCR beta chains were counted across the 666 repertoires, and around 10 million of these chains were shared by at least two donors. Raw reads were error-corrected and collapsed into unique sequences with a nearest-neighbor algorithm that merged closely related sequences to remove PCR and sequencing errors. To assign V, D and J gene segments, CDR3 sequences were aligned to IMGT reference sequences. For a sequence to be retained, a match of at least six nucleotides was required to both a V gene segment and a J gene segment. Rearrangements were classified as productive when the CDR3 lacked stop codons and remained in frame with V and J, and all other rearrangements were classified as non-productive. Following IMGT convention, CDR3 was defined as the stretch from the second conserved V-encoded cysteine to the conserved J-encoded phenylalanine. Sequences without an unambiguous match to a single V gene segment were excluded from the earlier analysis of 450 to 650 of the donors. An earlier analysis of approximately 590 of the donors classified V segments as functional when productive rearrangements were above 56.7% and as segregating when the standard deviation between donors was above 5%. To diagnose cytomegalovirus status from the catalog of TCR beta chain sequences, a statistical classification framework was built. V and J gene assignment, in a later analysis, came from comparing TCR nucleotide sequences with IMGT/GENE-DB human TR gene sequences. The TCRdist pipeline was used in a later analysis to assign CDR3 sequences and most-parsimonious VDJ recombination scenarios. In a later analysis, each TCR beta chain was defined by its CDR3 amino acid sequence together with its V-gene family, and reads without a unique V-gene family were excluded. A later analysis removed 450 to 600 highly shared, low-generation-probability nucleotide sequences to deal with suspected cross-contamination and a sequencing artifact. A later analysis calculated a clonal expansion index for each public chain from normalized within-repertoire ranks of inferred template counts. In a later analysis, generation probabilities were computed with a VDJ recombination model fitted to out-of-frame rearrangements, and the resulting probabilities were checked against IGoR. In a later analysis, TCR-TCR, TCR-HLA and TCR-CMV co-occurrence was scored with hypergeometric tests, and a repertoire-size bias correction was applied to TCR pairs. A later analysis estimated false discovery rates by permuting HLA or CMV assignments 20 times. In a later analysis, co-occurring TCRs were grouped with DBSCAN, and TCRdist sequence similarity was added when clustering was performed within HLA-allele-positive subsets. Repertoires with fewer than 30,000 or more than 120,000 public chains, plus five repertoires with anomalous nucleotide sharing, were excluded from co-occurrence clustering. What TCRdb holds here is the immuneACCESS table cut down to in-frame rearrangements. Part of the clones is not present; checked against another copy, under half of the missing clones reflect an unresolved V gene, and the others are unexplained. V and J calls and clone size follow that table, whereas D and trimming were derived from the DNA. This sample is represented by around 220,000 clones; 70% to 80% of them were singletons. The ten largest clonotypes hold roughly 1.9% of the sample.

This clonotype was sampled from a woman under 40 in good health and CMV-seronegative. Input material: PBMCs. This chain joins TRBV30 to TRBJ2-2; 15 of the junction bases match TRBD2. The CDR3 reads as follows: CAWGGLAGGYANTGELFF. The bases are TGTGCCTGGGGGGGACTAGCGGGGGGCTACGCGAACACCGGGGAGCTGTTTTTT.